These T cell receptor beta chains were read from a single sample in a study of radiotherapy plus CTLA-4 blockade in lung cancer. The table came from immunoSEQ multiplex PCR; TCRdb's copy has only in-frame clones and leaves some out. The sample has 53,000 or so clones, 60% to 80% seen once. The sample consisted of peripheral blood, taken from a patient treated with radiotherapy plus ipilimumab. The receptors originated from a human donor with non-small cell lung cancer who had stable disease on radiotherapy plus ipilimumab. The CDR3 runs from the conserved cysteine through the conserved F or W. D genes are given only for firm matches. Clone size is shown for a subset of rows, as once, few, many or a class of expanded clone.

- - TRBV5-1 12 CASSQSTDTQYF
- - TRBV11-1 13 CASSWTFQETQYF
- TRBD1 TRBV5-1 13 CASSLGQGPGYTF
few - TRBV29-1 15 CSVDSGTQWGTEAFF
few - TRBV14 13 CASTRFVAGELFF
few TRBD1 TRBV4-1 18 CASSQDPGQGGVQETQYF
- TRBD1 TRBV10-3 14 CAITGDRSNYGYTF
- TRBD2 TRBV6-1 13 CATRTSGYNEQFF
- - TRBV10-3 15 CAIKHNAGSTDTQYF
- TRBD2 TRBV2 13 CASRTSYTDTQYF
- - TRBV4-1 16 CASSQGLAGMGEKLFF
- - TRBV5-8 13 CASSLFVAQPQHF
- - TRBV7-8 15 CASSPPDRTYYGYTF
- TRBD1 TRBV4-1 14 CASRPGTGGYGYTF
once - TRBV6-5 16 CASSYPREGGNTEAFF
- TRBD1 TRBV6-1 14 CASTLDRVVTEAFF
- TRBD2 TRBV11-3 15 CASSLSTSGQETQYF
- - TRBV10-2 15 CASRTAAGVEETQYF
- TRBD2 TRBV7-3 16 CASSSRTSGETDTQYF
- TRBD1 TRBV28 17 CASSPKDQGARGSPLHF
- - TRBV18 16 CASSPLSGQGGETQYF
- - TRBV29-1 15 CSVEDPNGGADGYTF
few TRBD1 TRBV18 14 CASSPQGGAYEQYF
- - TRBV28 16 CASSIPGTATNEKLFF
- TRBD1 TRBV5-1 16 CASSFGGTGNSYEQYF
- - TRBV29-1 16 CSVDTRGLSGANVLTF
- - TRBV6-5 12 CASSFLDREAFF
- - TRBV10-3 13 CAISVDANQPQHF
few - TRBV6-6 12 CASSHTGSPLHF
- - TRBV7-2 13 CASSFQMGTEAFF
- TRBD1 TRBV7-6 15 CASSATTGGRTEAFF
- TRBD1 TRBV6-8 17 CASSHSQQGALRETQYF
- TRBD1 TRBV7-9 19 CASSPFLGQGRTITGELFF
- - TRBV5-1 13 CASSGDSHWEQFF
once - TRBV5-4 13 CASSLVFGDTQYF
- TRBD1 TRBV9 15 CASSVVGQGIDEQFF
- TRBD1 TRBV18 15 CASSPGQGAEYGYTF
- TRBD1 TRBV10-3 12 CAITGQVAEAFF
- TRBD1 TRBV7-2 12 CASSQGGDGYTF
- - TRBV11-3 14 CASSLGGLKTEAFF
- TRBD1 TRBV19 16 CASSIGQGATLYGYTF
- - TRBV5-1 16 CASSLTISAGNEKLFF
- - TRBV25-1 14 CASRAQLLGTEAFF
- TRBD1 TRBV25-1 12 CASSGGTGAHLF
- - TRBV19 15 CASKQGRGGGQPQHF
- - TRBV10-1 13 CATSVGLYNEQFF
- - TRBV19 12 CASSAYQETQYF
- TRBD1 TRBV6-1 15 CASSPTGQYNSPLHF
- - TRBV4-1 16 CASSQDYGPANQPQHF
- TRBD1 TRBV5-1 16 CASSPRQGIGATEAFF
- - TRBV18 15 CASSPLLDSTYGYTF
- TRBD2 TRBV4-2 17 CASSQDWGAGGRNEQFF
few - TRBV19 13 CASSIVRAGELFF